These T cell receptor beta chains were read from a single sample in a study of blood T cell repertoires in COVID-19. The data were produced by immunoSEQ multiplex PCR, yet TCRdb's version contains in-frame clones alone and is incomplete. In the table there are around 55,000 clones, 85% of which are singletons. The sequencing input was peripheral blood. These receptors originate from a human donor in a cohort sampled during active COVID-19. The conserved cysteine and the conserved F or W are not part of the CDR3 here.

j_call v_call cdr3_aa
TRBJ2-7 TRBV7-8 ASNPSGSYEQY
TRBJ1-4 TRBV2 ASSLDRGTNEKLF
TRBJ2-3 TRBV3-1/TRBV3-2 ASSQGLTTDTQY
TRBJ1-4 TRBV3-1/TRBV3-2 ASSEYRDRVEKLF
TRBJ1-5 TRBV5-1 ASSLGAGNNQPQH
TRBJ2-5 TRBV12-3/TRBV12-4 ASSLLAQETQY
TRBJ2-5 TRBV5-4 ASSLGGTAGETQY
TRBJ2-2 TRBV5-4 ASSLGEANTGELF
TRBJ1-1 TRBV14 ASSQAGHYTEAF
TRBJ2-7 TRBV14 ASSRQGSSSYEQY
TRBJ2-2 TRBV10-3 AITWDSRTGELF
TRBJ1-6 TRBV5-1 ASSLGGQNSPLH
TRBJ2-3 TRBV10-3 AISWEGGDTQY
TRBJ2-1 TRBV28 ASSPSGRPHEQF
TRBJ2-7 TRBV6-2/TRBV6-3 ASSRPTSGRAPSEQY
TRBJ1-2 TRBV7-9 ASSLGTGGAKNYGYT
TRBJ1-6 TRBV28 ASQVGNSPLH
TRBJ2-3 TRBV27 ASRGRHTSAITDTQY
TRBJ2-2 TRBV7-9 ASSTRLEGGGELF
TRBJ1-4 TRBV11-2 ASSSSSTNEKLF
TRBJ2-1 TRBV1 TSSQNGLSGASWGQF
TRBJ2-5 TRBV6-2/TRBV6-3 ASSTRDRGRETQY
TRBJ2-3 TRBV7-9 ASSLVAGSTDTQY
TRBJ2-2 TRBV4-3 ASSPDRVHTGELF
TRBJ1-3 TRBV5-1 ASSATGDSGNTIY
TRBJ1-3 TRBV7-2 ASSPRQLGASGNTIY
TRBJ2-5 TRBV5-1 ASSLGLSQETQY
TRBJ1-3 TRBV14 ASSQLQGFSGNTIY
TRBJ2-7 TRBV24-1 ATSAGGEYEQY
TRBJ2-5 TRBV9 ASSDTGVRETQY
TRBJ2-1 TRBV6-5 ASSFGQGGNEQF
TRBJ2-5 TRBV18 ASSPGQAETQY
TRBJ2-1 TRBV19 ASSIADRAWDEQF
TRBJ1-1 TRBV5-4 ASLSDPVVNTEAF
TRBJ2-3 TRBV18 ASSPTVDYTDTQY
TRBJ2-5 TRBV7-3 ASSSAGRGETQY
TRBJ2-7 TRBV5-1 ASSLVQAAGEQY
TRBJ2-7 TRBV15 ATSVLPAGEQY
TRBJ2-3 TRBV13 ASSLGTSVSDTQY
TRBJ2-1 TRBV15 ATSREAHGDNEQF
TRBJ2-4 TRBV28 ASSGDSLNIQY
TRBJ2-7 TRBV6-5 ASSLRTDSYEQY
TRBJ2-2 TRBV28 ASLGGAPASTGELF
TRBJ1-5 TRBV5-6 ASSLGLTSNQPQH
TRBJ1-1 TRBV5-1 ASSLSQGTEAF
TRBJ2-3 TRBV29-1 SVAQGASTDTQY
TRBJ2-1 TRBV7-3 ASSPLAGTNEQF
TRBJ1-3 TRBV6-6 ASSKGQGARGNTIY
TRBJ2-7 TRBV9 ASSVDGGSAYEQY